The clone carrying this T cell receptor (beta chain) turned up a few times. The record originates from a study of beta chain features in type 1 diabetes. The germline V gene has CDR1 LGHNA and CDR2 YNFKEQ. The CDR3 runs to 15 residues. V was pared by 6 bases and J by 0 bases, with 9 bases between. Expressed TCRB transcripts got sequenced, as all isolated RNA was reverse transcribed. The data were produced by immunoSEQ multiplex PCR, yet TCRdb's version contains in-frame clones alone and is incomplete. The table lists approximately 140,000 clones, less than 10% of them singletons, with almost 0.65% in the top ten.

The chain joins TRBV4-2 to TRBJ2-6; D might be TRBD1 (6 bases). This clonotype originated in a woman between 40 and 55 years old in good health. The sequenced material came from central memory CD4+ T cells from blood. CDR3 region: CASRQGSSGANVLTF. The DNA for the CDR3 is TGTGCCAGCAGACAGGGTAGCTCTGGGGCCAACGTCCTGACTTTC.